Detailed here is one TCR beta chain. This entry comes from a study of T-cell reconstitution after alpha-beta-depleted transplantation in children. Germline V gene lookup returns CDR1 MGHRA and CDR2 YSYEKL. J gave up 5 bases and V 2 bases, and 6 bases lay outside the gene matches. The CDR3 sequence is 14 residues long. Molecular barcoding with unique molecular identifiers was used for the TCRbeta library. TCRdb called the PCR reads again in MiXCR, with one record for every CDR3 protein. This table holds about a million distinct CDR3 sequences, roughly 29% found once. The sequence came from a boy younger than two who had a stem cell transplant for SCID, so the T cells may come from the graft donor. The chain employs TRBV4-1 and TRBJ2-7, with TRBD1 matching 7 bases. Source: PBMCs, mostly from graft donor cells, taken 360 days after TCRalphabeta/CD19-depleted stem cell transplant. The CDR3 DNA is TGCGCCAGCAGCCAATGGGGACAGCAGAACGAGCAGTACTTC. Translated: CASSQWGQQNEQYF.